The next 30 T cell receptor beta chains were all read from a single sample in a study of a mutant IDH1 vaccine in newly diagnosed glioma. Time point here: week 47, end of study. Vaccine doses each comprised 300 ug of mutant IDH1 20-mer peptide, with topical imiquimod. These receptors' antigens are unknown. Sequenced by immunoSEQ multiplex PCR; TCRdb stores in-frame clones only, minus some. This sample has around 53,000 clones, with roughly 80% found just once. The material was PBMCs, obtained from a glioma patient whose treatment included an IDH1 peptide vaccine. All receptors come from a woman aged 25-40 years with glioma. Some clones in this sample may be carry-over from other donors' samples.

The chain carries TRBV2 and TRBJ2-2; the D is unclear. Germline CDR1 is SNHLY and CDR2 is FYNNEI. With 7 bases removed from V and 4 bases from J, the gap between germline ends came to 4 bases. The CDR3 spans 11 residues. Here the CDR3 reads CASTVTGELFF. The CDR3, as DNA: TGTGCCAGCACGGTCACCGGGGAGCTGTTTTTT. Supplemented by reference TRBV2 and TRBJ2-2, the full variable domain reads EPEVTQTPSHQVTQMGQEVILRCVPISNHLYFYWYRQILGQKVEFLVSFYNNEISEKSEIFDDQFSVERPDGSNFTLKIRSTKLEDSAMYFCASTVTGELFFGEGSRLTVL.

This clone was found a few times. This chain connects TRBV6-7 to TRBJ1-5; the D gene is possibly TRBD1 (5 bases). TRBV6-7 is recorded as an ORF, its role being uncertain. Trimming shortened V by 6 bases and J by 0 bases, and 15 bases separated the two germline ends. The CDR3 has 16 residues. The CDR3 is CASRFREGYSNQPQHF. CDR3 sequence (DNA): TGTGCCAGCAGGTTCAGGGAGGGATATAGCAATCAGCCCCAGCATTTT.

This chain links TRBV9 with TRBJ2-2; D is ambiguous. CDR1 SGDLS and CDR2 YYNGEE come from the germline V gene. The CDR3 runs to 15 residues. Trimming pared 0 bases from V and 3 bases from J, leaving 9 bases between. CDR3 in amino acids: CASSVAGTYTGELFF. The CDR3 DNA reads TGTGCCAGCAGCGTAGCAGGCACATACACCGGGGAGCTGTTTTTT.

The chain recombines TRBV5-1 with TRBJ2-7; 8 nucleotides match TRBD2. Trimming took 3 bases from V and 5 from J; bases not matched to a gene: 10. The germline V gene has CDR1 SGHRS and CDR2 YFSETQ. The CDR3 spans 15 residues. This CDR3 reads CASSYREGRTDEQYF. DNA of the CDR3: TGCGCCAGCAGCTATCGGGAGGGCCGTACAGACGAGCAGTACTTC.

The chain joins TRBV6-6 to TRBJ2-7, with D unclear. The CDR3 consists of 12 residues. V shed 4 bases and J shed 1 base, with 5 bases lying between them. Per germline, CDR1 MNHNY and CDR2 SVGAGI (reference sequence). In DNA form, the CDR3 reads TGTGCCAGCAGTTCTGTTTCCTACGAGCAGTACTTC. Its protein product is CASSSVSYEQYF.

This rearrangement joins TRBV10-1 to TRBJ2-2, with 10 bases fitting TRBD1. This CDR3 contains 15 residues. CDR1 is WNHNN, CDR2 SYGVQD, per germline (reference sequence). J was trimmed by 0 bases and V by 6 bases; bases with no gene match: 1. CDR3 residues: CASSGQGANTGELFF. In nucleotides, the CDR3 is TGCGCCAGCAGCGGACAGGGGGCGAACACCGGGGAGCTGTTTTTT.

The chain carries TRBV19 and TRBJ2-3; perhaps D is TRBD1 or TRBD2 (5 bases each). The CDR3 loop spans 12 amino acids. The V end was cut by 3 bases, the J end by 9 bases, with 10 bases between. The germline V gene has CDR1 LNHDA and CDR2 SQIVND (reference sequence). CDR3 in DNA: TGTGCCAGTAGTATGGGGGTGGAAACGCAGTATTTT. It translates to CASSMGVETQYF.

Only a few counts were recorded for this clone. The V and J genes are TRBV30 and TRBJ1-2; D ambiguous. V gave up 2 bases and J gave up 7 bases, with 23 bases separating them. This CDR3 contains 16 residues. Looked up from germline, CDR1 is GTSNPN and CDR2 is SVGIG (reference sequence). CDR3 in amino acids: CAWSSPGEAGRFGYTF. The CDR3 DNA is TGTGCCTGGAGTTCCCCCGGGGAAGCCGGACGGTTTGGCTACACCTTC.

The chain is built from TRBV4-1 and TRBJ1-1; the match to TRBD1 covers 8 bases. The germline gives CDR1 MGHRA, CDR2 YSYEKL. The CDR3 has 11 residues. V was clipped by 7 bases and J by 6 bases; unmatched bases: 1. The CDR3 here is CASKQGAEAFF. The CDR3 nucleotides read TGCGCCAGCAAACAGGGGGCTGAAGCTTTCTTT.

The table lists this clone with a count of one. The CDR3 sequence is CASSQGKRGGQGRETQYF. DNA for the CDR3: TGTGCCAGCAGCCAGGGTAAAAGGGGAGGACAGGGAAGAGAGACCCAGTACTTC. The chain carries TRBV14 and TRBJ2-5; TRBD1 agrees at 8 bases. The CDR3 spans 18 residues. Germline CDR1 and CDR2: SGHDN and FVKESK. Losses at the gene ends were 3 bases for V and 4 bases for J; bases not matched to a gene: 16.

This chain links TRBV30 with TRBJ1-2; a possible D gene is TRBD1 (5 bases). V gave up 2 bases and J gave up 3 bases, with 10 bases separating them. The CDR3 consists of 13 residues. Germline V gives CDR1 GTSNPN, CDR2 SVGIG (reference sequence). The CDR3 region is CAWSRGGYYGYTF. Here the CDR3 DNA reads TGTGCCTGGAGTCGCGGGGGATACTATGGCTACACCTTC. Using reference TRBV30 and TRBJ1-2 for the parts outside the CDR3, the full variable domain is SQTIHQWPATLVQPVGSPLSLECTVEGTSNPNLYWYRQAAGRGLQLLFYSVGIGQISSEVPQNLSASRPQDRQFILSSKKLLLSDSGFYLCAWSRGGYYGYTFGSGTRLTVV.

V and J are TRBV7-9 and TRBJ2-7, with 11 positions matching TRBD2. Germline-derived CDR1 and CDR2 are SEHNR and FQNEAQ (reference sequence). With 5 bases clipped from V and 2 bases from J, the junction kept 8 bases outside the gene matches. This CDR3 comprises 16 residues. CDR3 residues: CASSGNLAGGAYEQYF. The DNA for the CDR3 is TGTGCCAGCAGCGGAAATCTAGCGGGAGGCGCCTACGAGCAGTACTTC.

The rearrangement links TRBV10-2 to TRBJ1-2; D is ambiguous. V lost 0 bases and J lost 1, with 3 bases in between. Germline V lookup: CDR1 WSHSY, CDR2 SAAADI. There are 13 residues in the CDR3. In DNA form, the CDR3 reads TGCGCCAGCAGTGAGTCCGGTAACTATGGCTACACCTTC. It encodes CASSESGNYGYTF.

The V gene is TRBV7-6, the J gene TRBJ2-3, with D possibly matching TRBD1 (6 bases). The CDR3 is 16 amino acids. Germline CDR1 is SGHVS and CDR2 is FNYEAQ. Trimming stripped 5 bases from V and 1 base from J, with 16 bases between. Here the CDR3 DNA reads TGTGCCAGCAGCGCCGAACAGGGACGCGGCACAGATACGCAGTATTTT. It encodes CASSAEQGRGTDTQYF.

The J gene is TRBJ2-3, the V gene TRBV9; D ambiguous. Trimming shortened V by 4 bases and J by 2 bases, and 11 bases separated the two germline ends. This CDR3 has 14 residues. Germline loops: CDR1 SGDLS, CDR2 YYNGEE. CDR3 sequence: CASSPGYHTDTQYF. Here the CDR3 DNA reads TGTGCCAGCAGCCCCGGGTATCACACAGATACGCAGTATTTT. Combining the CDR3 with reference TRBV9 and TRBJ2-3 gives the whole variable domain DSGVTQTPKHLITATGQRVTLRCSPRSGDLSVYWYQQSLDQGLQFLIQYYNGEERAKGNILERFSAQQFPDLHSELNLSSLELGDSALYFCASSPGYHTDTQYFGPGTRLTVL.

The chain has TRBV13 and TRBJ2-3; 9 bases match TRBD1. The V gene's germline CDR1 is PRHDT and CDR2 FYEKMQ (reference sequence). Trimming took 4 bases from V and 1 from J; bases not matched to a gene: 9. The CDR3 runs to 17 residues. Written as DNA, the CDR3 is TGTGCCAGCAGCTACGGACAGGGGAGGTTGGGCACAGATACGCAGTATTTT. This codes for CASSYGQGRLGTDTQYF.

The V call is TRBV28, the J call TRBJ2-1; D is uncertain. V lost 6 bases and J 15 bases, leaving 18 bases between the germline ends. This CDR3 contains 12 residues. Germline V lookup: CDR1 MDHEN, CDR2 SYDVKM. CDR3 nucleotides: TGTGCCAGCAGCCTACCCTCCCTAGATCGGTTCTTC. This codes for CASSLPSLDRFF.

CDR3 nucleotides: TGTGCCAGCCTCCAAGGGACAGATACGCAGTATTTT. This codes for CASLQGTDTQYF. The chain employs TRBV2 and TRBJ2-3; D is ambiguous. From germline, CDR1 is SNHLY and CDR2 FYNNEI. Between the trimmed V and J ends, which lost 8 bases and 3 bases, there was a span of 9 bases. This CDR3 comprises 12 residues.

This clone was observed a handful of times. The chain has TRBV9 and TRBJ2-2; maybe TRBD2 (6 bases). Trimming shortened V by 3 bases and J by 5 bases, and 8 bases separated the two germline ends. CDR1 is SGDLS, CDR2 YYNGEE, per germline. The CDR3 is made up of 13 amino acids. CDR3 sequence: CASSGRGTGELFF. The CDR3 DNA follows: TGTGCCAGCAGCGGGAGGGGAACCGGGGAGCTGTTTTTT.

The genes are TRBV6-1 and TRBJ2-3; 8 nucleotides align to TRBD2. The V gene's germline CDR1 is MNHNS and CDR2 SASEGT. The trim removed 1 base at V and 6 bases at J, leaving 6 bases unmatched. The CDR3 runs 15 residues. CDR3 amino acids: CASSEVGTRGDTQYF. Here the CDR3 DNA reads TGTGCCAGCAGTGAAGTTGGGACTAGAGGTGATACGCAGTATTTT.

This clone was recorded a few times. This CDR3 reads CAISESGWNQPQHF. CDR3 in DNA: TGTGCCATCAGTGAGTCAGGGTGGAATCAGCCCCAGCATTTT. This rearrangement joins TRBV10-3 to TRBJ1-5; D gene uncertain. The V end was cut by 0 bases, the J end by 4 bases, with 7 bases between. This CDR3 is 14 amino acids long. CDR1 ENHRY and CDR2 SYGVKD come from the germline V gene.

The chain joins TRBV19 to TRBJ1-5, with D possibly being TRBD1 (5 bases). Deletions cut 3 bases from V and 4 bases from J, with 7 bases between. Germline values: CDR1 LNHDA, CDR2 SQIVND (reference sequence). This CDR3 is built from 13 residues. CDR3 protein: CASSIGANQPQHF. In DNA form, the CDR3 reads TGTGCCAGTAGTATTGGGGCGAATCAGCCCCAGCATTTT.

The CDR3: CSVDVATYNEQFF. The CDR3, as DNA: TGCAGCGTTGATGTAGCCACCTACAATGAGCAGTTCTTC. V is TRBV29-1 and J is TRBJ2-1; D remains ambiguous. Trimming removed 3 bases at V and 2 bases at J, with 8 bases between. The CDR3 spans 13 residues. Germline-derived CDR1 and CDR2 are SQVTM and ANQGSEA.

V is TRBV15 and J is TRBJ1-5; D uncertain. There are 14 residues in the CDR3. Germline loops: CDR1 LNHNV, CDR2 YYDKDF (reference sequence). V was trimmed by 5 bases and J by 2 bases, leaving 10 bases between them. In nucleotides, the CDR3 is TGTGCCACCAGCGCCCGCCAGGGCAATCAGCCCCAGCATTTT. Translated, it gives CATSARQGNQPQHF.

The rearrangement uses TRBV5-5 and TRBJ2-7; D perhaps matches TRBD1 (5 bases). Deletions cut 0 bases from V and 6 bases from J, with 22 bases between. The germline CDR1 and CDR2 sequences are SGHKS and YYEKEE (reference sequence). This CDR3 comprises 17 residues. The CDR3 is CASSLGGLQGFFLEQYF. CDR3 nucleotides: TGTGCCAGCAGCTTGGGTGGTTTGCAGGGATTCTTTCTCGAGCAGTACTTC.

This clone showed up just once. The chain joins TRBV9 to TRBJ2-1; D is unresolved. Germline V lookup: CDR1 SGDLS, CDR2 YYNGEE. CDR3 length: 13 amino acids. The V end lost 4 bases, the J end lost 7 bases, and 12 bases lay between the germline ends. The CDR3 spells CASSPHRRNEQFF. CDR3 nucleotide sequence: TGTGCCAGCAGCCCCCATAGGCGGAATGAGCAGTTCTTC.

The chain carries TRBV27 and TRBJ2-7, with TRBD1 matching over 9 bases. Germline loops: CDR1 MNHEY, CDR2 SMNVEV (reference sequence). The CDR3 extends over 15 amino acids. With 5 bases clipped from V and 0 bases from J, the junction kept 5 bases outside the gene matches. CDR3 sequence: CASSAGTGTSYEQYF. The CDR3 region has the DNA TGTGCCAGCAGTGCCGGGACAGGGACCTCCTACGAGCAGTACTTC.

This sequence joins TRBV5-4 and TRBJ2-2; 9 positions match TRBD2. The CDR3 runs 16 residues. Trimming removed 7 bases from V and 3 bases from J; junction bases left unmatched: 10. Germline V lookup: CDR1 SGHNT, CDR2 YYREEE (reference sequence). CDR3 sequence (DNA): TGTGCCAGCGCCTCAGCGGGAGGACGGGACACCGGGGAGCTGTTTTTT. Protein: CASASAGGRDTGELFF.

This clone is a singleton in its sample. V gene TRBV7-2 combines with J gene TRBJ1-1, with TRBD1 identical over 8 bases. This CDR3 contains 19 residues. Germline V gene sequence: CDR1 SGHTA, CDR2 FQGNSA. V trimming: 6 bases; J trimming: 5 bases; junction bases outside the gene matches: 23. As DNA, the CDR3 is TGTGCCAGCAGAAAAGCGCGCGGTAGATCAGGGGGCGTTCGGACTGAAGCTTTCTTT. Translating it yields CASRKARGRSGGVRTEAFF.

The CDR3 protein is CASSSLSSSGNTIYF. In nucleotides, the CDR3 is TGTGCCAGCAGCTCATTAAGTTCCTCTGGAAACACCATATATTTT. This chain links TRBV7-9 with TRBJ1-3; no reliable D call. CDR1 and CDR2 (germline): SEHNR, FQNEAQ (reference sequence). This CDR3 is built from 15 residues. V was trimmed by 4 bases and J by 0 bases, leaving 10 bases between them. The full variable domain, completed using reference TRBV7-9 and TRBJ1-3, is DTGVSQNPRHKITKRGQNVTFRCDPISEHNRLYWYRQTLGQGPEFLTYFQNEAQLEKSRLLSDRFSAERPKGSFSTLEIQRTEQGDSAMYLCASSSLSSSGNTIYFGEGSWLTVV.